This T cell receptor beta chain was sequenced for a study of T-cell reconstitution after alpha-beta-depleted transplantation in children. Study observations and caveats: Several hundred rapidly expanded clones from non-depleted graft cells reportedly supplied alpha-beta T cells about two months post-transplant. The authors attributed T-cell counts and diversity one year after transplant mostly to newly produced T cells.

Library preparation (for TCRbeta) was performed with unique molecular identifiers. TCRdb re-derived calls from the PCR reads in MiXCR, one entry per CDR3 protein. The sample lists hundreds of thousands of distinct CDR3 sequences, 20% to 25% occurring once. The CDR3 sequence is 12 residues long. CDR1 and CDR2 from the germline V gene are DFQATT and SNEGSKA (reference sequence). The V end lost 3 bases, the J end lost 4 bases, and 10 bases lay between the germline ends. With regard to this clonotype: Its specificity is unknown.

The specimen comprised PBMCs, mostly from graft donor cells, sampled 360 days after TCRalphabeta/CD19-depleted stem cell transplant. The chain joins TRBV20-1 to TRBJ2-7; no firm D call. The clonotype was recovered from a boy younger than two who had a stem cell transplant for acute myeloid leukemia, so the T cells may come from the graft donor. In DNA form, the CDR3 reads TGCAGTGCTAGCTCAGGCATTTACGAGCAGTACTTC. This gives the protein CSASSGIYEQYF.